This T cell receptor beta chain comes out of a study of CD8 T cells in ankylosing spondylitis. This CDR3 region has 21 residues. Germline CDR1 is SGHTA and CDR2 is FQGTGA. Trimming cost V 1 base and J 1 base, with 27 bases left between them. TCRdb passed the 5' RACE reads through MiXCR, listing each CDR3 protein once. The table includes 150,000 to 200,000 distinct CDR3 sequences, 30% to 40% detected once. This clonotype was counted at least ten times. The rearrangement uses TRBV7-3 and TRBJ2-3; D gene ambiguous. This sequence originates from a male donor with ankylosing spondylitis. Material for sequencing was synovial fluid, either unsorted or a sorted T cell fraction (not recorded which). The CDR3 sequence is CASSLRAPGRKFQLGTDTQYF. CDR3 coding DNA: TGTGCCAGCAGCTTAAGGGCCCCCGGCCGGAAATTTCAACTGGGCACAGATACGCAGTATTTT.